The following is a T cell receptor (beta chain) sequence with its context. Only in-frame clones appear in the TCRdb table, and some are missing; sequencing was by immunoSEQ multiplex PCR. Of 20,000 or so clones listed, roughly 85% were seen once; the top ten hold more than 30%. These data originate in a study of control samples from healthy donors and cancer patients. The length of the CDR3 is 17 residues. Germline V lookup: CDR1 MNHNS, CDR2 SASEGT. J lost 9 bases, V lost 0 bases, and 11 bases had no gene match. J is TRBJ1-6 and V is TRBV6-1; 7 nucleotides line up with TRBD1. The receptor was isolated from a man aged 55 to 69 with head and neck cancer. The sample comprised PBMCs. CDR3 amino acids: CASSEARTGSLVSPLHF. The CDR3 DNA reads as TGTGCCAGCAGTGAAGCGCGGACAGGTTCATTGGTTTCACCCCTCCACTTT.